The rows below give T cell receptor beta chains drawn from one sample of a study of cytotoxic CD8 clonotypes in ibrutinib-treated CLL. Sequencing was performed with immunoSEQ multiplex PCR; in TCRdb, only in-frame clones are kept and a portion is missing. This table has some 200,000 clones, roughly 79% appearing once. Sequences were derived from PBMCs, sampled after 12 months of ibrutinib treatment. Receptors were obtained from a human donor with chronic lymphocytic leukemia. CDR3s include the opening cysteine and the closing phenylalanine or tryptophan. A D gene is named only where the DNA matches it firmly. Not every row has a clone size; where given, it reads once, few, many or a size class.

clone_size	j_call	d_call	v_call	cdr3_nt	cdr3_aa
.	TRBJ2-7	TRBD1	TRBV27	TGTGCCAGCACGGCCTTGGCGACAGGGAAGGACTACGAGCAGTACTTC	CASTALATGKDYEQYF
.	TRBJ2-4	.	TRBV11-2	TGTGCCAGCAGCTTAGTTGAATACAAAAACATTCAGTACTTC	CASSLVEYKNIQYF
.	TRBJ2-1	.	TRBV4-1	TGCGCCAGCAGCCAAGATCAGGGCGGGGGCCCGTACAATGAGCAGTTCTTC	CASSQDQGGGPYNEQFF
.	TRBJ2-7	.	TRBV2	TGTGCCAGCAGTAGGATGGACCCGAGGGGCCACGAGCAGTACTTC	CASSRMDPRGHEQYF
.	TRBJ2-3	.	TRBV7-9	TGTGCCAGCAGCTGGGGGTTGGCTAGCACAGATACGCAGTATTTT	CASSWGLASTDTQYF
few	TRBJ1-6	.	TRBV28	TGTGCCAGCATTCCCGTATTGGGCAGGGGTTCGCCCCTCCACTTT	CASIPVLGRGSPLHF
.	TRBJ2-7	TRBD2	TRBV6-5	TGTGCCAGCAGTTCGGGACTAGCGGCTCGAGAGCAGTACTTC	CASSSGLAAREQYF
once	TRBJ2-5	.	TRBV28	TGTGCCAGCAGTTTATTGGGGACCCCTCCTCAAGAGACCCAGTACTTC	CASSLLGTPPQETQYF
.	TRBJ2-3	.	TRBV2	TGTGCCAGCAGTCTCCCGAGGACAGATACGCAGTATTTT	CASSLPRTDTQYF
few	TRBJ2-7	TRBD1	TRBV30	TGTGCCTGGGGGGGACAGGGGGTGGCCTACGAGCAGTACTTC	CAWGGQGVAYEQYF
.	TRBJ2-7	.	TRBV6-1	TGTGCCAGCAGCCTCTCCTGGGGCAGCGACGAGCAGTACTTC	CASSLSWGSDEQYF
.	TRBJ2-7	TRBD1	TRBV5-8	TGTGCCAGCAGCTGGGACAGGGGAGTCTCCTACGAGCAGTACTTC	CASSWDRGVSYEQYF
.	TRBJ2-1	TRBD2	TRBV14	TGTGCCAGCAGCCATATGGGACTAGCGGACAATGAGCAGTTCTTC	CASSHMGLADNEQFF
.	TRBJ2-3	.	TRBV5-1	TGCGCCAGCAGCTTGAGGGCGACTACTTTCGCAGATACGCAGTATTTT	CASSLRATTFADTQYF
.	TRBJ2-7	.	TRBV10-2	TGCGCCAGCACCGACTTGGGATACGAGCAGTACTTC	CASTDLGYEQYF
.	TRBJ2-5	.	TRBV15	TGTGCCACCAGCAGACCATCCGAGACCCAGTACTTC	CATSRPSETQYF
.	TRBJ2-1	.	TRBV5-1	TGCGCCAGCAGCTTGGGGATCGGGGGAAGTGAGCAGTTCTTC	CASSLGIGGSEQFF
.	TRBJ2-7	.	TRBV28	TGTGCCAGCACCACGACAGGAACCTACGAGCAGTACTTC	CASTTTGTYEQYF
once	TRBJ2-5	.	TRBV2	TGTGCCAGCAGGCAAGAGACCCAGTACTTC	CASRQETQYF
once	TRBJ1-1	.	TRBV5-1	TGCGCCAGCAGCGGGAGGACGGGGAACACTGAAGCTTTCTTT	CASSGRTGNTEAFF
.	TRBJ2-7	TRBD1	TRBV19	TGTGCCAGTAGTATCGGAGACAGGGGGGGCAGCGAGCAGTACTTC	CASSIGDRGGSEQYF
.	TRBJ1-4	.	TRBV5-1	TGCGCCAGCAGCTTGTCGGGGCCTGAAAAACTGTTTTTT	CASSLSGPEKLFF
.	TRBJ2-1	.	TRBV4-2	TGTGCCAGCAGCCAAGATATGAGGGCCAGGGAGCAGTTCTTC	CASSQDMRAREQFF
.	TRBJ2-7	TRBD2	TRBV7-9	TGTGCCAGCAGCTTAGGGGGACTAGGATCCTACGAGCAGTACTTC	CASSLGGLGSYEQYF
.	TRBJ2-5	TRBD2	TRBV5-1	TGCGCCAGCAGCTCCGGACTAGCGGGAGGGCCTGGAGAGACCCAGTACTTC	CASSSGLAGGPGETQYF
.	TRBJ2-7	.	TRBV5-6	TGTGCCAGCAGCTCGTTCGGGTGGGAGCAGTACTTC	CASSSFGWEQYF
.	TRBJ2-7	TRBD1	TRBV7-2	TGTGCCAGCAGCATGGACAGGGCTGACGAGCAGTACTTC	CASSMDRADEQYF
.	TRBJ2-7	.	TRBV28	TGTGCCAGCACCAGGAGCTCCTACGAGCAGTACTTC	CASTRSSYEQYF
.	TRBJ2-1	.	TRBV7-9	TGTGCCAGCAGCCTCACCGGGACCACTGGAAATGAGCAGTTCTTC	CASSLTGTTGNEQFF
.	TRBJ1-1	.	TRBV4-1	TGCGCCAGCAGCCAACAAGAAGTCGCTGAAGCTTTCTTT	CASSQQEVAEAFF
.	TRBJ2-1	TRBD2	TRBV2	TGTGCCAGCAATAAGCGGGGGGGAAACAATGAGCAGTTCTTC	CASNKRGGNNEQFF
.	TRBJ2-3	.	TRBV11-2	TGTGCCAGCAGCTTAGATTACAGCCTCACAGATACGCAGTATTTT	CASSLDYSLTDTQYF
.	TRBJ2-2	.	TRBV19	TGTGCCAGTAGTATTCCCATGACGGGCACCGGGGAGCTGTTTTTT	CASSIPMTGTGELFF
.	TRBJ2-1	.	TRBV28	TGTGGGACCGGGACTCCACTCAATGAGCAGTTCTTC	CGTGTPLNEQFF
once	TRBJ2-1	.	TRBV19	TGTGCCACCCGTGAAGGTTACAATGAGCAGTTCTTC	CATREGYNEQFF
once	TRBJ2-7	.	TRBV20-1	TGCAGTGCTCCCGACTCCTACGAGCAGTACTTC	CSAPDSYEQYF
.	TRBJ2-3	.	TRBV18	TGTGCCAGCTCTACAGGGCCGAGCACAGATACGCAGTATTTT	CASSTGPSTDTQYF
few	TRBJ1-2	.	TRBV6-5	TGTGCCAGCGGGGCAAACAATGGCTACACCTTC	CASGANNGYTF
.	TRBJ2-5	.	TRBV18	TGTGCCAGCTTTAGACAGCATAGAGAGGCCCAGTACTTC	CASFRQHREAQYF
few	TRBJ2-7	.	TRBV28	TGTGCCAGCAGTTTGACATCCCCAACAACGTACTTC	CASSLTSPTTYF
.	TRBJ2-7	.	TRBV27	TGTGCCAGCAGTTCTTCCGCAGGCTACGAGCAGTACTTC	CASSSSAGYEQYF
few	TRBJ1-2	.	TRBV25-1	TGTGCCAGCAGTGCAGCCGGGGGGGGCGGCTATGGCTACACCTTC	CASSAAGGGGYGYTF
.	TRBJ1-6	.	TRBV21-1	TGTGCCAGCAGCAAAGCACAGGGCCGCTATAATTCACCCCTCCACTTT	CASSKAQGRYNSPLHF
.	TRBJ1-1	.	TRBV19	TGTGCCAGTAGTATCAGGGGATCTTACACTGAAGCTTTCTTT	CASSIRGSYTEAFF
few	TRBJ2-7	TRBD2	TRBV10-2	TGCGCCAGCAGTGAGGTACTAGCGGGAGTTGGCTCCTACGAGCAGTACTTC	CASSEVLAGVGSYEQYF
.	TRBJ1-4	.	TRBV4-1	TGCGCCAGCAGCCAAGATAGGGGCAGGACTAATGAAAAACTGTTTTTT	CASSQDRGRTNEKLFF
.	TRBJ2-7	.	TRBV6-4	TGTGCCACCCCAAAGGGCAGGATCCACGAGCAGTACTTC	CATPKGRIHEQYF
.	TRBJ1-1	TRBD1	TRBV10-3	TGTGCCATCAGTGAGCAAGGGGACAGAGGTGAAGCTTTCTTT	CAISEQGDRGEAFF
.	TRBJ2-3	TRBD2	TRBV10-3	TGTGCCATCAGTGAGTCAACTAGCGGGGCCACAGATACGCAGTATTTT	CAISESTSGATDTQYF
.	TRBJ1-1	.	TRBV6-5	TGTGCCAGCAGTTACTCGAGAGGGACCGAAGCTTTCTTT	CASSYSRGTEAFF
.	TRBJ2-1	.	TRBV6-4	TGTGCCAGCAGTGACTCGCCAAGCGGCCCCTACAATGAGCAGTTCTTC	CASSDSPSGPYNEQFF
.	TRBJ2-6	.	TRBV11-2	TGTGCCAGCAGCTTGCCGCTGGGCACTGGGGCCAACGTCCTGACTTTC	CASSLPLGTGANVLTF
.	TRBJ2-1	TRBD2	TRBV4-1	TGCGCCAGCAGCCCCGGACTAGCGGGAGGCAATGAGCAGTTCTTC	CASSPGLAGGNEQFF
.	TRBJ1-5	TRBD1	TRBV10-2	TGCGCCAGCAGTGACGGACAGGGAACCACTTCTAATCAGCCCCAGCATTTT	CASSDGQGTTSNQPQHF
.	TRBJ2-5	.	TRBV9	TGTGCCAGCAGCGTAGGACTATCCGATGAGACCCAGTACTTC	CASSVGLSDETQYF
.	TRBJ2-3	TRBD1	TRBV9	TGTGCCAGCAGCCCCGTGCGGCAGGGGGTGGGGGATACGCAGTATTTT	CASSPVRQGVGDTQYF
.	TRBJ2-7	.	TRBV5-1	TGCGCCAGCAGCTTGGATCCCGGGGCACGAACCTACGAGCAGTACTTC	CASSLDPGARTYEQYF
few	TRBJ1-2	.	TRBV7-2	TGTGCCAGCAGCCTCGGGGGTTATGGCTACACCTTC	CASSLGGYGYTF